This T cell receptor (beta chain) was documented in a study of post-analysis software for immune sequencing data. Across the whole study: Courses of disease covered relapsing-remitting, secondary progressive and progressive-relapsing multiple sclerosis. Overall study results and limits: For normalized Chao1 diversity, multiple sclerosis patients scored significantly lower than controls did.

Libraries were made from TCR beta cDNA, and they carried unique molecular identifiers. The yield from about 1 to 10 million T cells was 500,000 or so cDNA molecules in total. MiXCR, applied by TCRdb to the PCR reads, yields one record per CDR3 protein. The sample consists of 350,000 to 450,000 distinct CDR3 sequences, 30% to 45% of them appearing once. A remark on this clonotype: Antigen unknown.

The clonotype originates from a girl aged 2-10 years with multiple sclerosis. Material for sequencing was blood.

Here the CDR3 reads CASSQQWEDSSYRNEQFF. CDR3 sequence (DNA): TGTGCCAGCAGCCAGCAGTGGGAAGACAGTTCCTACCGCAATGAGCAGTTCTTC. The genes are TRBV3-1 and TRBJ2-1; D is possibly TRBD1 (5 bases). V lost 3 bases to trimming and J lost 6 bases, with 24 bases between them. The CDR3 spans 18 residues. The germline V gene has CDR1 LGHDT and CDR2 YNNKEL (reference sequence).